The 26 T cell receptor beta chains given below trace back to one sample, sequenced in a study of cytomegalovirus exposure and HLA in healthy donors. 13 Jbeta primers and 60 Vbeta primers were used for the PCR. Here immunoSEQ multiplex PCR was the method, and the copy in TCRdb shows in-frame clones only, minus some. Of 150,000 to 200,000 clones listed, around 76% are singletons. The sample was PBMCs. All receptors come from a man aged 35-49 years in good health and CMV-seronegative.

The sample holds one count of this clone. The gene calls are TRBV5-1 and TRBJ2-3, with D possibly TRBD1 on 6 matching bases. This CDR3 has 16 residues. With 3 bases removed from V and 2 bases from J, the gap between germline ends came to 16 bases. From germline, CDR1 is SGHRS and CDR2 YFSETQ. CDR3 sequence reads: CASSWTGTTATDTQYF. In nucleotides, the CDR3 is TGCGCCAGCAGCTGGACCGGGACAACGGCCACAGATACGCAGTATTTT.

This chain joins TRBV6-5 and TRBJ2-4, with a weak D call TRBD2 (6 bases). The CDR3 runs 16 residues. Trimming removed 0 bases from V and 1 base from J, with 10 bases in between. Germline lookup yields CDR1 MNHEY and CDR2 SVGAGI. CDR3 region: CASSYSKGRAKNIQYF. The CDR3 DNA reads TGTGCCAGCAGTTACTCGAAGGGGAGGGCCAAAAACATTCAGTACTTC.

J is TRBJ1-4 and V is TRBV7-9; possibly TRBD1 for D (6 bases). This CDR3 spans 15 amino acids. Germline V gene sequence: CDR1 SEHNR, CDR2 FQNEAQ (reference sequence). V was trimmed by 1 base and J by 8 bases, leaving 14 bases between them. The CDR3 bases are TGTGCCAGCAGCTTAGTGCAGGGGATGAGGGAAAAACTGTTTTTT. It codes for CASSLVQGMREKLFF.

V gene TRBV19 combines with J gene TRBJ2-1; 7 nucleotides align to TRBD2. CDR1 is LNHDA and CDR2 is SQIVND in the germline V gene (reference sequence). The CDR3 loop spans 15 amino acids. J lost 8 bases, V lost 3 bases, and 10 bases had no gene match. The CDR3 nucleotides read TGTGCCAGTAGTATTCAAGGGCTTGGGGGGGATGAGCAGTTCTTC. The encoded protein is CASSIQGLGGDEQFF.

This clone was counted a single time. This chain joins TRBV4-2 and TRBJ1-2; 12 positions match TRBD1. CDR3 length equals 18 residues. The V and J ends lost 1 base and 2 bases, in that order; junction bases with no gene match: 8. Germline-derived CDR1 and CDR2 are LGHNA and YNFKEQ. CDR3 sequence: CASSQAGTGGIGNYGYTF. In nucleotides, the CDR3 is TGTGCCAGCAGCCAAGCCGGGACAGGGGGCATTGGGAACTATGGCTACACCTTC.

The chain employs TRBV25-1 and TRBJ2-7; D gene ambiguous. Germline V CDR1 and CDR2: MGHDK, SYGVNS. V was clipped by 8 bases and J by 2 bases, with 13 bases between them. The CDR3 sequence is 13 residues long. The CDR3 DNA sequence: TGTGCCAGCCGTCTGGGCGCCGCCTACGAGCAGTACTTC. Amino acid sequence: CASRLGAAYEQYF.

A few counts support this clone. Here the CDR3 reads CASNPGVNTEAFF. CDR3 DNA sequence: TGTGCCAGCAACCCGGGAGTGAACACTGAAGCTTTCTTT. V and J are TRBV2 and TRBJ1-1; D is unresolved. CDR1 is SNHLY, CDR2 FYNNEI, per germline. This CDR3 has 13 residues. V lost 7 bases and J 0 bases, leaving 9 bases between the germline ends. Full variable domain (outside the CDR3, taken from reference TRBV2 and TRBJ1-1): EPEVTQTPSHQVTQMGQEVILRCVPISNHLYFYWYRQILGQKVEFLVSFYNNEISEKSEIFDDQFSVERPDGSNFTLKIRSTKLEDSAMYFCASNPGVNTEAFFGQGTRLTVV.

This clone was detected a few times. This chain connects TRBV6-5 to TRBJ1-5; TRBD1 is a possible D gene (6 bases). The CDR3 is made up of 13 amino acids. CDR1 and CDR2 from the germline V gene are MNHEY and SVGAGI. V lost 8 bases and J lost 6, with 14 bases in between. The CDR3, as DNA: TGTGCCAGCTTTCGGACAGAGGGTCAGCCCCAGCATTTT. It codes for CASFRTEGQPQHF.

The rearrangement links TRBV9 to TRBJ1-3; D not certain. The V and J ends lost 5 bases and 4 bases respectively, with 13 bases between them. The CDR3 is made up of 14 amino acids. Germline CDR1 and CDR2: SGDLS and YYNGEE. CDR3 bases: TGTGCCAGCAGTGGTACGGGGTCCGGAAACACCATATATTTT. Protein sequence: CASSGTGSGNTIYF.

The genes are TRBV2 and TRBJ2-3; weak D call: TRBD1 (5 bases). Germline values: CDR1 SNHLY, CDR2 FYNNEI. The CDR3 runs 15 residues. Trimming stripped 5 bases from V and 4 bases from J, with 16 bases between. CDR3 amino acids: CASSQGFWGSDTQYF. The CDR3 DNA is TGTGCCAGCAGTCAGGGCTTCTGGGGCTCAGATACGCAGTATTTT.

V usage is TRBV7-9 and J usage is TRBJ2-5; 9 positions agree with TRBD2. J gave up 2 bases and V 6 bases, and 10 bases lay outside the gene matches. The CDR3 spans 16 residues. The germline CDR1 and CDR2 sequences are SEHNR and FQNEAQ (reference sequence). DNA of the CDR3: TGTGCCAGCAGAGGGTACGGGCGGGAGGGTCAAGAGACCCAGTACTTC. Protein product: CASRGYGREGQETQYF.

The gene calls are TRBV9 and TRBJ2-1, with 10 bases aligning to TRBD1. J lost 2 bases, V lost 4 bases, and 3 bases had no gene match. This CDR3 has 15 residues. The germline gives CDR1 SGDLS, CDR2 YYNGEE. CDR3 amino acids: CASSIGTGAYNEQFF. In DNA, the CDR3 is TGTGCCAGCAGCATAGGGACAGGGGCCTACAATGAGCAGTTCTTC. Full variable domain (missing parts from reference TRBV9 and TRBJ2-1): DSGVTQTPKHLITATGQRVTLRCSPRSGDLSVYWYQQSLDQGLQFLIQYYNGEERAKGNILERFSAQQFPDLHSELNLSSLELGDSALYFCASSIGTGAYNEQFFGPGTRLTVL.

The CDR3 DNA sequence: TGTGCCAGCAGCTTATCCGTTACCTACAATGAGCAGTTCTTC. Amino acids: CASSLSVTYNEQFF. This chain connects TRBV7-8 to TRBJ2-1; unclear D gene. CDR3 length: 14 amino acids. Trimming stripped 2 bases from V and 2 bases from J, with 7 bases between. Germline-derived CDR1 and CDR2 are SGHVS and FQNEAQ.

The chain's CDR3 is CASRPPRTGGVEKLFF. The CDR3 DNA reads TGTGCCAGCAGGCCTCCGAGGACAGGAGGCGTTGAAAAACTGTTTTTT. This sequence joins TRBV11-2 and TRBJ1-4; 7 bases line up with TRBD1. With V trimmed by 6 bases and J by 7 bases, 14 bases remained unmatched. The CDR3 sequence is 16 residues long. Per germline, CDR1 SGHAT and CDR2 FQNNGV.

The chain recombines TRBV6-1 with TRBJ2-7, with D possibly TRBD1 on 5 matching bases. The germline V and J ends were trimmed by 2 bases and 6 bases, with 14 bases remaining between them. The CDR3 runs 14 residues. Germline V CDR1 and CDR2: MNHNS, SASEGT. Here the CDR3 reads CASSESGALGEQYF. Here the CDR3 DNA reads TGTGCCAGCAGTGAAAGTGGGGCTCTGGGCGAGCAGTACTTC.

The chain combines TRBV4-1 with TRBJ2-5, with 9 bases aligning to TRBD1. The J call may be mistaken, given a closer DNA end match to TRBJ2-7. Germline lookup yields CDR1 MGHRA and CDR2 YSYEKL. The CDR3 is 15 residues long. In DNA form, the CDR3 reads TGCGCCAGCAGCCGCCTAGACAGGGGGGACTACGAGCAGTACTTC. Translated: CASSRLDRGDYEQYF.

This clone occurred once. The DNA is omitted, as the CDR3 cannot be located on it reliably, and the CDR3 follows TCRdb's listing. The chain employs TRBV10-2 and TRBJ2-2; the tabulated D call, TRBD2, remains unverified against the DNA. Germline values: CDR1 WSHSY, CDR2 SAAADI. The CDR3 totals 16 residues, both ends included. CDR3 sequence: CASSTSLRSMLGELFF.

This chain joins TRBV5-5 and TRBJ1-1, with 7 bases identical to TRBD1. With 4 bases clipped from V and 6 bases from J, the junction kept 15 bases outside the gene matches. Germline CDR1 SGHKS, CDR2 YYEKEE (reference sequence). The CDR3 is 16 residues long. CDR3 bases: TGTGCCAGCAGCCCCTTGTCGGGACAGTCGACCGCTGAAGCTTTCTTT. It codes for CASSPLSGQSTAEAFF.

This chain uses TRBV5-6 with TRBJ2-3; D remains unclear. The V gene's germline CDR1 is SGHDT and CDR2 YYEEEE. The CDR3 length is 14 residues. The V gene lost 0 bases and the J gene lost 1 base, with 6 bases spanning the gap. The DNA for the CDR3 is TGTGCCAGCAGCTTGGTATATGGCACAGATACGCAGTATTTT. Residues: CASSLVYGTDTQYF.

Notes on this clone: One end of the junction fails to match germline, which may point to a read error. This chain connects TRBV18 to TRBJ1-6, with D maybe TRBD1 (5 bases). The germline CDR1 and CDR2 sequences are KGHSH and LQKENI. The CDR3 runs 15 residues. This CDR3 is CASSPIGGYKSPLHF. In DNA form, the CDR3 reads TGTGCCAGCTCACCGATCGGGGGTTATAAATCACCCCTCCACTTT. The full variable domain, rest sourced from reference TRBV18 and TRBJ1-6, is NAGVMQNPRHLVRRRGQEARLRCSPMKGHSHVYWYRQLPEEGLKFMVYLQKENIIDESGMPKERFSAEFPKEGPSILRIQQVVRGDSAAYFCASSPIGGYKSPLHFGNGTRLTVT.

The chain uses TRBV4-2 and TRBJ2-1; TRBD2 matches 10 bases. V lost 0 bases and J lost 2; bases outside the gene matches: 13. The CDR3 is 20 residues long. The germline CDR1 and CDR2 sequences are LGHNA and YNFKEQ. The CDR3 region has the DNA TGTGCCAGCAGCCAAGATCGAGAGCTAGCGGGAGCGGTAACCTACAATGAGCAGTTCTTC. Encoded protein: CASSQDRELAGAVTYNEQFF.

This chain connects TRBV6-1 to TRBJ2-3; 7 bases agree with TRBD2. The germline CDR1 and CDR2 sequences are MNHNS and SASEGT. Losses at the gene ends were 0 bases for V and 4 bases for J; bases not matched to a gene: 10. The CDR3 runs to 17 residues. The CDR3 sequence is CASSEAPGLRSADTQYF. CDR3 bases: TGTGCCAGCAGTGAAGCTCCGGGACTACGGTCGGCAGATACGCAGTATTTT.

The CDR3 protein is CATGGGRSGNQPQHF. The DNA of the CDR3 is TGTGCCACCGGGGGGGGACGTTCGGGCAATCAGCCCCAGCATTTT. The chain couples TRBV27 to TRBJ1-5; tentative D call: TRBD1 (5 bases). Germline CDR1 reads MNHEY; CDR2 reads SMNVEV (reference sequence). This CDR3 has 15 amino acids. Trimming took off 10 bases at V and 2 bases at J, with 18 bases between the two ends.

This clone was found a few times. The chain recombines TRBV7-2 with TRBJ2-7; TRBD1 aligns across 7 bases. Germline assignment: CDR1 SGHTA and CDR2 FQGNSA. The CDR3 loop spans 14 amino acids. V was clipped by 1 base and J by 6 bases; unmatched bases: 6. CDR3 region: CASSLVRDSAEQYF. The CDR3 region has the DNA TGTGCCAGCAGCTTAGTCCGGGACAGCGCCGAGCAGTACTTC.

V gene TRBV11-2 combines with J gene TRBJ2-7; D unclear. V was shortened by 6 bases and J by 3 bases, with 9 bases between the two germline ends. CDR1 is SGHAT and CDR2 is FQNNGV in the germline V gene. The length of the CDR3 is 12 residues. CDR3 in amino acids: CASSYRVYEQYV. CDR3 nucleotides: TGTGCCAGCAGTTACAGAGTCTACGAGCAGTACGTC.

This clone was found once. The chain is built from TRBV4-2 and TRBJ2-3; 14 bases map to TRBD2. Germline CDR1 and CDR2: LGHNA and YNFKEQ. Germline trimming cut 3 bases from V and 6 bases from J; bases unmatched to any gene: 5. The CDR3 loop spans 16 amino acids. Here the CDR3 DNA reads TGTGCCAGCAGCCAGGGACTAGCGGGAGCTCGTGATACGCAGTATTTT. Protein product: CASSQGLAGARDTQYF.